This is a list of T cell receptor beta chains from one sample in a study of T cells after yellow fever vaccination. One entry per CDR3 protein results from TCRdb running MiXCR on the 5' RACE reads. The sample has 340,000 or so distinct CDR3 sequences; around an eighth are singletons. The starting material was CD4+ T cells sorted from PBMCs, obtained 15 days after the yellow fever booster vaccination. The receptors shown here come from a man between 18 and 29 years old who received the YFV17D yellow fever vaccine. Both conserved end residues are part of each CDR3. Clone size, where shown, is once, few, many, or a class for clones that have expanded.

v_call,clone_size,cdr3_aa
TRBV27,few,CASTQGPPNTGELFF
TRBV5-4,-,CASARVSGETQYF
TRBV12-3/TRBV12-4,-,CASRSGTGNHYGYTF
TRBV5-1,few,CASSLAPRYNEQFF
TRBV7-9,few,CASSLQGEGTEAFF
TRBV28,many,CASRREGNSPLHF
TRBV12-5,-,CASGLGSGQANTEAFF
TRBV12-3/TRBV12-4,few,CASSSGGLLTGELFF
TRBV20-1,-,CSARQDTQYF
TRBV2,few,CASRTGTSGGAYNEQFF
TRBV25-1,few,CASSGQHSPLHF
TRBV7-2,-,CASSPSVRITEAFF
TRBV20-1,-,CSADISGGANTGELFF
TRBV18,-,CASSPREARGWTEAFF
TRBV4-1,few,CASSQGSARGNTEAFF
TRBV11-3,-,CASSSGSIAGGPDTQYF
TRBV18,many,CASSLGRGNQPQHF
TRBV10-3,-,CAISEWGGDNNSPLHF
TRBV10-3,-,CAMRTGKITDTQYF
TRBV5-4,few,CASSRRGGYNSPLHF
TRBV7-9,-,CASTHHRILRPEAFF
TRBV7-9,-,CASSLGWDSGYTF
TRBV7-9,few,CASSLPQGAGTEAFF
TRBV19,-,CASSPIPSFPTDTQYF
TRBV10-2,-,CASSDRDRGMYEQYF
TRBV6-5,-,CASSYGKAPESEAFF
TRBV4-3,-,CASSQDWRTGVYQETQYF
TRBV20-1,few,CSASFSGQELNQPQHF
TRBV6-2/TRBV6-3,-,CASTRTTSPTDTQYF
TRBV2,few,CASCFAPAGEKLFF
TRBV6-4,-,CASSVETGTEAFF
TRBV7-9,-,CASSSHTPGLHGYTF
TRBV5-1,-,CATSKDSGSEAFF
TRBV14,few,CASSQDFNQETQYF
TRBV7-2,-,CASTGQGARTNGYTF
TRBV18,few,CASSPSGRDTQYF
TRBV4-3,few,CASSQLRGHSGAFF
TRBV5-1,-,CASSEDRPYGYTF
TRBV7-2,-,CASSALGGGADTQYF
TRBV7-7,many,CASSPGRDNEQFF
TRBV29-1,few,CSVEASTSTDTQYF
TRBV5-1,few,CASSLVGEWTEAFF
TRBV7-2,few,CASSHRDTNTGELFF
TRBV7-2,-,CASSPRLAQETQYF
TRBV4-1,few,CASSPSSLRGINQPQHF
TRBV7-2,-,CASSLAGGPQDEQYF
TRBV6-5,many,CASGNWGDTIYF
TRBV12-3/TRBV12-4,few,CASSLGPRGGPNEQFF
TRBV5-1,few,CASSLAWKNTEAFF
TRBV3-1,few,CASSPRPGLGEQYF
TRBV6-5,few,CASRGTTGLGYTF
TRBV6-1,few,CASSDGGASNQPQHF
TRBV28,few,CASRPGHSGANVLTF
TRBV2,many,CASSGQGYGYTF
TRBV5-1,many,CASSQGQGSYEQYF